Listed here are 10 T cell receptor beta chains from one sample, sequenced in a study of identical twins. TCRdb analysed the 5' RACE reads with MiXCR anew, one entry per CDR3 protein. The data show approximately 670,000 distinct CDR3 sequences, 5.5% to 6.5% seen once. Sequenced input: naive T cells sorted from blood. Receptors originate from a young man in good health.

A few counts support this clonotype. V gene TRBV9 combines with J gene TRBJ2-5, with D possibly matching TRBD1 (5 bases). The CDR3 covers 14 residues. The V gene's germline CDR1 is SGDLS and CDR2 YYNGEE. V was pared by 0 bases and J by 5 bases, with 11 bases between. CDR3 region: CASSVEPRAETQYF. The CDR3, as DNA: TGTGCCAGCAGCGTAGAGCCCAGGGCTGAGACCCAGTACTTC.

This clonotype was counted a few times. This chain links TRBV2 with TRBJ1-2; no clear D. Trimming took 0 bases from V and 1 from J, leaving 12 bases between them. Per germline, CDR1 SNHLY and CDR2 FYNNEI. CDR3 length: 16 residues. CDR3 in amino acids: CASSEASGRINYGYTF. The CDR3 coding sequence is TGTGCCAGCAGTGAAGCGTCGGGTCGGATTAACTATGGCTACACCTTC.

This clonotype appeared a few times. V is TRBV14 and J is TRBJ2-1; no definite D call. The germline CDR1 and CDR2 sequences are SGHDN and FVKESK. CDR3 length: 13 residues. Trimming stripped 4 bases from V and 4 bases from J, with 8 bases between. The CDR3: CASSPKGYNEQFF. The CDR3 bases are TGTGCCAGCAGCCCTAAAGGATACAATGAGCAGTTCTTC.

This clonotype was seen ten or more times. The chain has TRBV29-1 and TRBJ2-1; the D call may be TRBD1 or TRBD2 (5 bases each). This CDR3 is built from 15 residues. Deletions cut 1 base from V and 0 bases from J, with 10 bases between. Germline assignment: CDR1 SQVTM and CDR2 ANQGSEA. The DNA for the CDR3 is TGCAGCGTTGAAGTTTGGGGGAGCTCCTACAATGAGCAGTTCTTC. This sequence encodes CSVEVWGSSYNEQFF.

This clonotype appeared many times. This sequence joins TRBV5-1 and TRBJ2-1; possibly TRBD2 for D (6 bases). V was clipped by 3 bases and J by 1 base, with 17 bases between them. Per germline, CDR1 SGHRS and CDR2 YFSETQ. The CDR3 covers 17 residues. CDR3 sequence: CASSSGGVGSSYNEQFF. DNA of the CDR3: TGCGCCAGCAGCTCTGGCGGTGTCGGGAGTTCCTACAATGAGCAGTTCTTC.

This clonotype was seen a handful of times. The chain has TRBV2 and TRBJ2-7; no clear D gene. Germline values: CDR1 SNHLY, CDR2 FYNNEI. The CDR3 extends over 15 amino acids. Trimming left V 1 base short and J 0 bases short, with 10 bases between. The CDR3 region is CASSEGWRLSYEQYF. The CDR3 DNA is TGTGCCAGCAGTGAAGGCTGGCGCCTCTCCTACGAGCAGTACTTC.

This clonotype was seen at least ten times. V gene TRBV5-1 combines with J gene TRBJ2-3; 7 positions agree with TRBD2. Per the germline V gene, CDR1 is SGHRS and CDR2 is YFSETQ. The CDR3 spans 16 residues. The V gene end was trimmed by 1 base and the J gene end by 5 bases; junction bases not matched to a gene: 10. The CDR3 sequence is CASSLRGEGMGDTQYF. DNA for the CDR3: TGCGCCAGCAGCTTGCGAGGGGAGGGGATGGGAGATACGCAGTATTTT. Full variable domain (outside the CDR3, taken from reference TRBV5-1 and TRBJ2-3): KAGVTQTPRYLIKTRGQQVTLSCSPISGHRSVSWYQQTPGQGLQFLFEYFSETQRNKGNFPGRFSGRQFSNSRSEMNVSTLELGDSALYLCASSLRGEGMGDTQYFGPGTRLTVL.

The J gene is TRBJ1-5, the V gene TRBV6-2 or TRBV6-3, with a possible D match to TRBD1 (5 bases). The CDR3 length is 14 residues. V shed 2 bases and J shed 7 bases, with 12 bases lying between them. The germline gives CDR1 MNHEY, CDR2 SVGEGT. The CDR3: CASSYGGAGQPQHF. CDR3 in DNA: TGTGCCAGCAGTTACGGAGGGGCCGGGCAGCCCCAGCATTTT.

As to this clonotype: This could be a read error, since a much larger clone is one nucleotide away. The chain links TRBV5-1 to TRBJ2-1; D call uncertain. The germline gives CDR1 SGHRS, CDR2 YFSETQ. This CDR3 spans 11 amino acids. This chain's CDR3 is CASSREAEQVF. In DNA form, the CDR3 reads TGCGCCAGCAGCCGTGAAGCTGAGCAGGTCTTC.

The CDR3 DNA is TGTGCCAGCAGCTTAAGAGGAATTAACTATGGCTACACCTTC. Its protein is CASSLRGINYGYTF. This chain uses TRBV11-2 with TRBJ1-2; D remains unclear. Germline CDR1 is SGHAT and CDR2 is FQNNGV. Trimming removed 2 bases at V and 1 base at J, with 8 bases between. The CDR3 consists of 14 residues. The entire variable domain, with the rest obtained from reference TRBV11-2 and TRBJ1-2, is as follows: EAGVAQSPRYKIIEKRQSVAFWCNPISGHATLYWYQQILGQGPKLLIQFQNNGVVDDSQLPKDRFSAERLKGVDSTLKIQPAKLEDSAVYLCASSLRGINYGYTFGSGTRLTVV.